This T cell receptor (beta chain) was identified during a study of blood T cells in healthy people across ages. CDR3 size: 14 residues. Germline V lookup: CDR1 MNHEY, CDR2 SVGAGI. Trimming cost V 7 bases and J 10 bases; bases outside gene matches: 7. A second PCR of about 6 to 11 cycles used a sample-barcoded 5' primer and a J-beta primer mix. TCRdb used MiXCR to reprocess the 5' RACE reads, holding one entry per CDR3 protein. Counted here are hundreds of thousands of distinct CDR3 sequences, more than 25% occurring once; the ten biggest clones make up approximately 15%. This clonotype was detected a few times.

What was sequenced was blood. The clonotype originates from a woman aged 80 or over in good health. V and J are TRBV6-5 and TRBJ1-6, with TRBD1 matching 10 bases. Written as DNA, the CDR3 is TGTGCCAGCAATAAAAGGGACAGGGGATCACCCCTCCACTTT. It yields the protein CASNKRDRGSPLHF.